This passage covers 23 T cell receptor beta chains from one sample sequenced in a study of T cells after yellow fever vaccination. TCRdb re-called the 5' RACE reads through MiXCR, storing one row per CDR3 protein. The sample consists of a few hundred thousand distinct CDR3 sequences, about 3% of them appearing once. The starting material was CD4+ T cells sorted from PBMCs, obtained 10 days after the yellow fever booster vaccination. The receptor set was obtained from a man younger than 35 who received the YFV17D yellow fever vaccine.

This clonotype was picked up a small number of times. The rearrangement links TRBV4-1 to TRBJ2-7; no clear D. V gave up 5 bases and J gave up 1 base, with 12 bases separating them. This CDR3 comprises 14 residues. The germline gives CDR1 MGHRA, CDR2 YSYEKL. CDR3 bases: TGCGCCAGCAGCTCACTCTCCCTTTCCTACGAGCAGTACTTC. As protein: CASSSLSLSYEQYF.

This clonotype showed up many times. This rearrangement joins TRBV24-1 to TRBJ2-5, with D perhaps matching TRBD1 (5 bases). The CDR3 contains 15 residues. Trimming removed 0 bases at V and 4 bases at J, with 11 bases between. The germline CDR1 and CDR2 sequences are KGHDR and SFDVKD. CDR3 nucleotides: TGTGCCACCAGTGATTTGCAGGCCGACAGAGAGACCCAGTACTTC. Its protein is CATSDLQADRETQYF.

The CDR3 is CASSLDPGGSGAYNEQFF. CDR3 DNA sequence: TGTGCCAGCAGCTTAGACCCGGGCGGTAGCGGGGCCTACAATGAGCAGTTCTTC. The V call is TRBV11-3, the J call TRBJ2-1; 8 positions match TRBD2. The ends lost 0 bases at V and 2 bases at J; junction bases unmatched: 9. There are 18 residues in the CDR3. Germline V gives CDR1 SGHNT, CDR2 YENEEA.

This clonotype was recorded at least ten times. The V call is TRBV10-3, the J call TRBJ2-2; 9 bases are a match to TRBD2. Germline values: CDR1 ENHRY, CDR2 SYGVKD. J gave up 2 bases and V 10 bases, and 11 bases lay outside the gene matches. The CDR3 consists of 16 residues. The CDR3: CATRNSGGLNTGELFF. CDR3 coding DNA: TGTGCCACCCGGAATAGCGGGGGCCTAAACACCGGGGAGCTGTTTTTT.

This clonotype was counted many times. V gene TRBV29-1 combines with J gene TRBJ2-7, with 7 nucleotides matching TRBD2. The ends lost 6 bases at V and 3 bases at J; junction bases unmatched: 8. The CDR3 sequence is 13 residues long. Per the germline V gene, CDR1 is SQVTM and CDR2 is ANQGSEA. The CDR3, as DNA: TGCAGCGTAGCGGGACGCGGAAACTACGAGCAGTACTTC. Amino acid sequence: CSVAGRGNYEQYF.

V usage is TRBV20-1 and J usage is TRBJ2-7; 12 bases are a match to TRBD2. V lost 8 bases to trimming and J lost 2 bases; unmatched junction nucleotides: 7. The CDR3 runs 14 residues. Germline CDR1 is DFQATT and CDR2 is SNEGSKA (reference sequence). CDR3 in DNA: TGCAGTACACTAGCGGGGGGAGGCCCCTACGAGCAGTACGTC. It codes for CSTLAGGGPYEQYV.

This clonotype was detected many times. This chain joins TRBV20-1 and TRBJ2-7; 7 bases map to TRBD1. After removal of 7 bases from V and 5 bases from J, the junction contained 11 bases not matched to a gene. The V gene's germline CDR1 is DFQATT and CDR2 SNEGSKA (reference sequence). CDR3 length equals 13 residues. The CDR3 sequence is CSVFDRVQDEQYF. In DNA, the CDR3 is TGCAGTGTCTTCGACAGGGTTCAGGACGAGCAGTACTTC.

This clonotype was counted ten times or more. The chain links TRBV7-9 to TRBJ1-2, with D hard to call. Germline CDR1 and CDR2: SEHNR and FQNEAQ (reference sequence). V shed 5 bases and J shed 5 bases, with 18 bases lying between them. This CDR3 comprises 15 residues. CDR3 DNA sequence: TGTGCCAGCAGCCCTCCGGGTGGAATCCGGTATGGCTACACCTTC. Amino acid sequence: CASSPPGGIRYGYTF.

This clonotype was counted at least ten times. This chain connects TRBV6-5 to TRBJ1-1; D not certain. Trimming pared 6 bases from V and 8 bases from J, leaving 10 bases between. CDR1 and CDR2 (germline): MNHEY, SVGAGI. This CDR3 has 11 residues. The chain's CDR3 is CASSRAGEAFF. The CDR3 coding sequence is TGTGCCAGCAGCCGGGCTGGAGAAGCTTTCTTT.

The table lists this clonotype with many counts. The chain carries TRBV7-9 and TRBJ2-2; D not resolved. V lost 6 bases, J lost 6 bases, and 8 bases lay in between. The CDR3 consists of 12 residues. Germline loops: CDR1 SEHNR, CDR2 FQNEAQ (reference sequence). The CDR3 is CASSLFSGELFF. The CDR3 bases are TGTGCCAGCAGTCTGTTCTCCGGGGAGCTGTTTTTT.

This clonotype was counted a few times. The rearrangement links TRBV12-3 or TRBV12-4 to TRBJ1-1; TRBD1 matches 10 bases. The CDR3 has 14 residues. V dropped 8 bases and J dropped 3; count of bases not matched to a gene: 6. The CDR3 sequence: CASLTTGGHTEAFF. CDR3 DNA: TGTGCCAGCTTAACGACAGGGGGCCACACTGAAGCTTTCTTT.

This clonotype showed up many times. V gene TRBV7-2 combines with J gene TRBJ1-2, with D hard to call. This CDR3 has 14 amino acids. CDR1 is SGHTA, CDR2 FQGNSA, per germline. Trimming left V 5 bases short and J 14 bases short, with 24 bases between. CDR3 sequence (DNA): TGTGCCAGCAGCCTAACCCAGGCTTCTTATGAAAGGACCTTC. Amino acids: CASSLTQASYERTF.

This clonotype appeared many times. The CDR3 is CASSYQSVLPYGYTF. In nucleotides, the CDR3 is TGTGCCAGCAGTTACCAGTCAGTATTACCCTATGGCTACACCTTC. The genes are TRBV6-5 and TRBJ1-2, with no clear D. The CDR3 is 15 amino acids. From germline, CDR1 is MNHEY and CDR2 SVGAGI. Between the trimmed V and J ends, which lost 2 bases and 4 bases, there was a span of 14 bases.

This clonotype showed up many times. This chain links TRBV6-5 with TRBJ2-6, with 9 nucleotides matching TRBD1. V lost 8 bases to trimming and J lost 4 bases; unmatched junction nucleotides: 6. Germline CDR1 MNHEY, CDR2 SVGAGI. This CDR3 region has 15 residues. CDR3 in DNA: TGTGCCAGCTGGGACAGGGCGGCCGGGGCCAACGTCCTGACTTTC. This encodes CASWDRAAGANVLTF.

In this sample, this clonotype turned up many times. The rearrangement uses TRBV15 and TRBJ2-5; D uncertain. The CDR3 has 15 residues. Trimming removed 1 base at V and 7 bases at J, with 16 bases between. Germline V CDR1 and CDR2: LNHNV, YYDKDF (reference sequence). The CDR3 is CATSRVIAMVGTQYF. As DNA, the CDR3 is TGTGCCACCAGCAGAGTAATCGCCATGGTAGGGACCCAGTACTTC.

This clonotype was recorded a few times. The chain employs TRBV20-1 and TRBJ2-3; 12 nucleotides line up with TRBD2. The ends lost 0 bases at V and 4 bases at J; junction bases unmatched: 8. Germline V gene data show CDR1 as DFQATT and CDR2 as SNEGSKA (reference sequence). CDR3 length: 17 residues. In nucleotides, the CDR3 is TGCAGTGCTAGAGATCCCCTAGCGGGGGGGTTTTCAGATACGCAGTATTTT. Translation gives CSARDPLAGGFSDTQYF.

Only a few counts were recorded for this clonotype. V usage is TRBV19 and J usage is TRBJ2-1; possible D gene TRBD2, 7 bases. The CDR3 runs 16 residues. V was pared by 7 bases and J by 10 bases, with 26 bases between. Germline CDR1 and CDR2: LNHDA and SQIVND (reference sequence). The CDR3 DNA reads as TGTGCCAGTACAGACTACGGGGGGCCTGTCATGGACGAGCAGTTCTTC. Translating gives CASTDYGGPVMDEQFF.

A few counts support this clonotype. This chain joins TRBV5-5 and TRBJ2-1; D is uncertain. V lost 2 bases and J lost 8, with 8 bases in between. Germline V gives CDR1 SGHKS, CDR2 YYEKEE (reference sequence). This CDR3 contains 12 residues. The CDR3 bases are TGTGCCAGCAGCTTTAGAGTAGATGAGCAGTTCTTC. It is translated as CASSFRVDEQFF.

This clonotype was seen at least ten times. The rearrangement uses TRBV7-9 and TRBJ2-5; 9 nucleotides match TRBD2. This CDR3 has 16 residues. CDR1 is SEHNR and CDR2 is FQNEAQ in the germline V gene (reference sequence). Trimming cost V 4 bases and J 6 bases; bases outside gene matches: 12. DNA for the CDR3: TGTGCCAGCAGCTCGGGCAGTAGCGGGGGCTTCAAGACCCAGTACTTC. Amino acid sequence: CASSSGSSGGFKTQYF.

The sample holds many counts of this clonotype. This chain uses TRBV7-2 with TRBJ1-2; a weak D match, TRBD1 (5 bases). The CDR3 loop spans 15 amino acids. Germline assignment: CDR1 SGHTA and CDR2 FQGNSA. Trimming left V 1 base short and J 2 bases short, with 11 bases between. CDR3 in DNA: TGTGCCAGCAGCTTAGGCCAGGGAGACAACTATGGCTACACCTTC. Encoded protein: CASSLGQGDNYGYTF.

This clonotype was seen only a few times. This chain connects TRBV29-1 to TRBJ1-2; D is possibly TRBD1 (5 bases). The CDR3 consists of 12 residues. Looked up from germline, CDR1 is SQVTM and CDR2 is ANQGSEA. V was shortened by 6 bases and J by 8 bases, with 16 bases between the two germline ends. The chain's CDR3 is CSVTGRRLGYTF. The CDR3 nucleotides are TGCAGCGTAACGGGACGGCGGTTGGGCTACACCTTC.

This sequence joins TRBV7-2 and TRBJ1-2; D remains ambiguous. This CDR3 is 13 amino acids long. Trimming stripped 6 bases from V and 2 bases from J, with 10 bases between. Germline V CDR1 and CDR2: SGHTA, FQGNSA. The CDR3 nucleotides are TGTGCCAGCAGGTCCCCCGGGAACTATGGCTACACCTTC. Amino acid sequence: CASRSPGNYGYTF. Filled out from reference TRBV7-2 and TRBJ1-2, the complete variable domain reads GAGVSQSPSNKVTEKGKDVELRCDPISGHTALYWYRQSLGQGLEFLIYFQGNSAPDKSGLPSDRFSAERTGGSVSTLTIQRTQQEDSAVYLCASRSPGNYGYTFGSGTRLTVV.

In this sample, this clonotype turned up many times. The chain carries TRBV2 and TRBJ2-5; TRBD1 matches 7 bases. Looked up from germline, CDR1 is SNHLY and CDR2 is FYNNEI. The junction had 3 bases not matched to a gene; V was cut back by 6 bases and J by 8 bases. CDR3 size: 11 residues. DNA for the CDR3: TGTGCCAGCAGAAACAGGGGTACCCAGTACTTC. Its translation: CASRNRGTQYF.